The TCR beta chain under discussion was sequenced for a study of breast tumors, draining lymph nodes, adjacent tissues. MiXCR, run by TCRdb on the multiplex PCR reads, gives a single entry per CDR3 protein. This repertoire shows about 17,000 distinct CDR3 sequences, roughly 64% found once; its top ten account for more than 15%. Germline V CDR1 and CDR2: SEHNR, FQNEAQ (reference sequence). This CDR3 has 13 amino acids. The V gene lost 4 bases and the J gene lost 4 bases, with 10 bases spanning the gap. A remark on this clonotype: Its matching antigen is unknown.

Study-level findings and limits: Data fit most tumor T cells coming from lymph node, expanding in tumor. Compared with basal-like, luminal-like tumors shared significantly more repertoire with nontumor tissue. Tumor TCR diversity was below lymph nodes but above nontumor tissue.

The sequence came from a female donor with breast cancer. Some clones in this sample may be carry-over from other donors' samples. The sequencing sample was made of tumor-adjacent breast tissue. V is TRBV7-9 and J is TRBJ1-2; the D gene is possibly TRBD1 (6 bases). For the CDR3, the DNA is TGTGCCAGCAGCTCCCAGGGGACCTATGGCTACACCTTC. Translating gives CASSSQGTYGYTF. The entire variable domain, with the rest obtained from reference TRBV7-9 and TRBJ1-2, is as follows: DTGVSQNPRHKITKRGQNVTFRCDPISEHNRLYWYRQTLGQGPEFLTYFQNEAQLEKSRLLSDRFSAERPKGSFSTLEIQRTEQGDSAMYLCASSSQGTYGYTFGSGTRLTVV.